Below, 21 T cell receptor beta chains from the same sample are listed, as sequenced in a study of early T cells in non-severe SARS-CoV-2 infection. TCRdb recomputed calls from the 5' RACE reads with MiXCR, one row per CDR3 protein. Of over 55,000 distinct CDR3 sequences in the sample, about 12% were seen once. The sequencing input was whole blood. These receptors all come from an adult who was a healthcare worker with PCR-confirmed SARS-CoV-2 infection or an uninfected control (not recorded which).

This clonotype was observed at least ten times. CDR3 bases: TGTGCCAGCAGTTTAAGGACAGGGTTAAACATTCAGTACTTC. Encoded protein: CASSLRTGLNIQYF. The chain has TRBV27 and TRBJ2-4; 8 bases align to TRBD1. With 2 bases clipped from V and 6 bases from J, the junction kept 3 bases outside the gene matches. The CDR3 contains 14 residues. Germline CDR1 is MNHEY and CDR2 is SMNVEV (reference sequence).

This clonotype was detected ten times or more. Written as DNA, the CDR3 is TGTGCCAGCAGACCCCCCACGACTAGCGGGTTTCGCACAGATACGCAGTATTTT. Translated, it gives CASRPPTTSGFRTDTQYF. The V and J genes are TRBV7-9 and TRBJ2-3; TRBD2 matches 10 bases. Per the germline V gene, CDR1 is SEHNR and CDR2 is FQNEAQ (reference sequence). The CDR3 spans 18 residues. Unmatched junction bases numbered 13, after V lost 6 bases and J lost 1 base.

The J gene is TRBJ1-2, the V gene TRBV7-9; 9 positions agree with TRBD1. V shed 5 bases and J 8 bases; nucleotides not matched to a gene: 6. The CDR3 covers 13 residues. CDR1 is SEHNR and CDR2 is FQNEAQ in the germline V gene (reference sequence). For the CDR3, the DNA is TGTGCCAGCAGCATCGGGACAGGGACGGGCTACACCTTC. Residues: CASSIGTGTGYTF.

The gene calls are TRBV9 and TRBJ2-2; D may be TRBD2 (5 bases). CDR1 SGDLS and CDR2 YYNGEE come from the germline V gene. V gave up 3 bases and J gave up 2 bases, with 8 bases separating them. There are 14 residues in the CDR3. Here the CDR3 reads CASSASGNTGELFF. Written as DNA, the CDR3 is TGTGCCAGCAGCGCCAGCGGAAACACCGGGGAGCTGTTTTTT. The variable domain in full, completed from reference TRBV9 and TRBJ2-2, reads DSGVTQTPKHLITATGQRVTLRCSPRSGDLSVYWYQQSLDQGLQFLIQYYNGEERAKGNILERFSAQQFPDLHSELNLSSLELGDSALYFCASSASGNTGELFFGEGSRLTVL.

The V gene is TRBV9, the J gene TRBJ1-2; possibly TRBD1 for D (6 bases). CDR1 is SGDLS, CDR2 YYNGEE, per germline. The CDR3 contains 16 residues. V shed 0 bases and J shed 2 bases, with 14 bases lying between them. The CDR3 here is CASSVEWGATNYGYTF. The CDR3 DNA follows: TGTGCCAGCAGCGTAGAATGGGGGGCTACAAACTATGGCTACACCTTC.

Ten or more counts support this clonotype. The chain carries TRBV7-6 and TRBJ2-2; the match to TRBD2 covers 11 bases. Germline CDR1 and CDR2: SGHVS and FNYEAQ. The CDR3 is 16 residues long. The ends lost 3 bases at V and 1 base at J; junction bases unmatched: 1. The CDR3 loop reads CASSFGLAGNTGELFF. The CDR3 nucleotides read TGTGCCAGCAGCTTTGGACTAGCGGGGAACACCGGGGAGCTGTTTTTT.

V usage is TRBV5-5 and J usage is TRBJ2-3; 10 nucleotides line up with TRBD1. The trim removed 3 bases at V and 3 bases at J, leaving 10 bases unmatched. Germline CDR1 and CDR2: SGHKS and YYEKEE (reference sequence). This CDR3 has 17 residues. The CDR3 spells CASSSDWTGGGTDTQYF. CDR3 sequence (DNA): TGTGCCAGCAGCTCAGACTGGACAGGGGGTGGAACAGATACGCAGTATTTT.

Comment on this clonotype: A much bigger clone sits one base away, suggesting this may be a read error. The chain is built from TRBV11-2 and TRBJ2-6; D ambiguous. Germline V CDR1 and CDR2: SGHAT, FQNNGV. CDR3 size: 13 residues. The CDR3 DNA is TGTGCCAGCAGCTTAGCTGGGGTCAACGTCCTGACTTTC. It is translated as CASSLAGVNVLTF.

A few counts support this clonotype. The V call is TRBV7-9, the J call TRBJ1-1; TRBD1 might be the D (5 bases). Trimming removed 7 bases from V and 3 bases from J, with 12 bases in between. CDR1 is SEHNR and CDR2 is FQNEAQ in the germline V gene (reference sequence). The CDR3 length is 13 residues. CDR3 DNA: TGTGCCAGCACCCCTACGGGGGACACTGAAGCTTTCTTT. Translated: CASTPTGDTEAFF.

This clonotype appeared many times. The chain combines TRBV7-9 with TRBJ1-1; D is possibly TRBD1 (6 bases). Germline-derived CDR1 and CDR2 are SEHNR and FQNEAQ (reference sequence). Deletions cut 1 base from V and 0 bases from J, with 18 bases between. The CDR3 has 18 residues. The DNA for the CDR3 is TGTGCCAGCAGCTTAGGTACTGGGGGGGCCCTCATGAACACTGAAGCTTTCTTT. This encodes CASSLGTGGALMNTEAFF.

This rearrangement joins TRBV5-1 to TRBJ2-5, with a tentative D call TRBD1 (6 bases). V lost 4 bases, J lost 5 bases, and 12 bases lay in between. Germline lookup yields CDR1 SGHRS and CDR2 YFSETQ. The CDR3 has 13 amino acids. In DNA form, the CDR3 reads TGCGCCAGCAGCGAAGACAGGACGGAGACCCAGTACTTC. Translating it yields CASSEDRTETQYF.

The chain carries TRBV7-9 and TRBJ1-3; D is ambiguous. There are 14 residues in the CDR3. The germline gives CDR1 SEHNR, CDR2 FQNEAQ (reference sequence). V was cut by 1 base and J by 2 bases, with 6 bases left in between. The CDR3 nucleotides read TGTGCCAGCAGCTTAGTCTCAGCTGGAAACACCATATATTTT. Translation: CASSLVSAGNTIYF.

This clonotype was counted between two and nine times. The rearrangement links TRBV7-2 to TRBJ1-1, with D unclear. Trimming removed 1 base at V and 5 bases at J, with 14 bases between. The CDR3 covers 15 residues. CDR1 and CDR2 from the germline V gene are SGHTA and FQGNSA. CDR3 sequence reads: CASSLELTRRTEAFF. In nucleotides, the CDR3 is TGTGCCAGCAGCTTAGAGTTGACGAGGAGAACTGAAGCTTTCTTT.

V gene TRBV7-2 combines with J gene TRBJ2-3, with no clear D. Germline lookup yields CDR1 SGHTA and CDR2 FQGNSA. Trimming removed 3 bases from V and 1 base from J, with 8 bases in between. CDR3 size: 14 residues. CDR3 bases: TGTGCCAGCAGCTTGTCCCAGGGCACAGATACGCAGTATTTT. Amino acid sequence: CASSLSQGTDTQYF.

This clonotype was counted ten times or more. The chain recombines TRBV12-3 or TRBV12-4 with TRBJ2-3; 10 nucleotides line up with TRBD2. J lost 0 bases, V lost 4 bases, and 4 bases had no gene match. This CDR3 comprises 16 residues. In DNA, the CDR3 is TGTGCCAGCAGTTCGGGACTAGCGAGGAGCACAGATACGCAGTATTTT. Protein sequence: CASSSGLARSTDTQYF.

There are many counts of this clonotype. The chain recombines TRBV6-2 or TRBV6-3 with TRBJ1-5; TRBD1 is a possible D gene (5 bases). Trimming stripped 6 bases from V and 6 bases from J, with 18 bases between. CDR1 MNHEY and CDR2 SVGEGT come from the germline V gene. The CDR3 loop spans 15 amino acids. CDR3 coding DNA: TGTGCCAGCAGCCCCGAATGGGTTGGGGGTCAGCCCCAGCATTTT. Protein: CASSPEWVGGQPQHF.

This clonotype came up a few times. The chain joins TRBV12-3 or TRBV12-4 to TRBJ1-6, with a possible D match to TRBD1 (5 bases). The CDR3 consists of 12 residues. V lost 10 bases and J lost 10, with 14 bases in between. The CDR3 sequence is CATAGFESPLHF. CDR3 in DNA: TGTGCCACCGCAGGGTTTGAATCACCCCTCCACTTT.

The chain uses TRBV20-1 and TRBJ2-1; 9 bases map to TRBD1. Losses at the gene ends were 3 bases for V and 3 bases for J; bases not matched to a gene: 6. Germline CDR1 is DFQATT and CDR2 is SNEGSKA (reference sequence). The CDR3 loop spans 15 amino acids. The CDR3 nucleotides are TGCAGTGCTAGCCGGGACAGGGATAACTACAATGAGCAGTTCTTC. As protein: CSASRDRDNYNEQFF.

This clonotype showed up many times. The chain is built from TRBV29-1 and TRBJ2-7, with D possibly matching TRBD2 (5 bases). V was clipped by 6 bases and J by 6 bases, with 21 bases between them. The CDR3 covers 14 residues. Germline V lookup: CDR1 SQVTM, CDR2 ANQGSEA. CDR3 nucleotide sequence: TGCAGCGTATCTTCCAGCGACGGGGTTGCCGAGCAGTACTTC. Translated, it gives CSVSSSDGVAEQYF.

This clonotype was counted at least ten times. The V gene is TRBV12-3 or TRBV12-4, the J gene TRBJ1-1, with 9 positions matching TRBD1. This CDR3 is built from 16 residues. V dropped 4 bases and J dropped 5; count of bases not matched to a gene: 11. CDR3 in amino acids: CASSSGQGYWTTEAFF. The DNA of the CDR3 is TGTGCCAGCAGTTCCGGACAGGGGTATTGGACTACTGAAGCTTTCTTT.

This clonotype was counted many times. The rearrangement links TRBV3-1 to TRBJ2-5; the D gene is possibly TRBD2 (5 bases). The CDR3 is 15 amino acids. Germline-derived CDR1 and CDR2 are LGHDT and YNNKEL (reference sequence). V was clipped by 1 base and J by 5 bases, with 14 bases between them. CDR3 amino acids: CASSQVDPGGETQYF. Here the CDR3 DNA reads TGTGCCAGCAGCCAAGTCGACCCAGGAGGCGAGACCCAGTACTTC.